The T cell receptor (beta chain) under discussion was sequenced for a study of early T cells in non-severe SARS-CoV-2 infection. CDR3 size: 14 residues. After removal of 2 bases from V and 7 bases from J, the junction contained 2 bases not matched to a gene. CDR1 is MDHEN and CDR2 is SYDVKM in the germline V gene. TCRdb ran MiXCR on the 5' RACE reads and lists one entry per CDR3 protein. The sample holds roughly 57,000 distinct CDR3 sequences, roughly an eighth seen once. The sample holds a few counts of this clonotype. The TCR sequence derives from an adult who was a healthcare worker with PCR-confirmed SARS-CoV-2 infection or an uninfected control (not recorded which). The J gene is TRBJ1-4, the V gene TRBV28, with 9 nucleotides matching TRBD1. Sequencing was carried out using whole blood. The CDR3: CASSLDRGAEKLFF. CDR3 sequence (DNA): TGTGCCAGCAGTTTAGACAGGGGGGCTGAAAAACTGTTTTTT.